This T cell receptor beta chain was identified during a study of blood T cell repertoires in COVID-19. Study summary: Acute and convalescent COVID-19 samples came from the United States, Italy and Spain. The cDNA or gDNA used as material had been derived from T cells, B-cell-depleted T cells, or PBMCs.

V lost 3 bases to trimming and J lost 2 bases; unmatched junction nucleotides: 3. Germline V gene data show CDR1 as MDHEN and CDR2 as SYDVKM. This CDR3 region has 15 residues. The authors' processing: Reference gene primer amplification in the assay estimated nucleated cell counts. Data came from immunoSEQ multiplex PCR; TCRdb stores just in-frame clones and leaves some out. That table supplies the V and J calls and clone size; D and trimming were determined from the DNA. This sample has about 150,000 clones, with more than 85% found just once. Input material: peripheral blood. The sequence derives from a man aged 55 to 70 with active or convalescent COVID-19. This chain uses TRBV28 with TRBJ1-2; 10 bases fit TRBD1. The DNA of the CDR3 is TGTGCCAGCAGTTTCCGGGACAGGGGAAACTATGGCTACACCTTC. Translating gives CASSFRDRGNYGYTF.